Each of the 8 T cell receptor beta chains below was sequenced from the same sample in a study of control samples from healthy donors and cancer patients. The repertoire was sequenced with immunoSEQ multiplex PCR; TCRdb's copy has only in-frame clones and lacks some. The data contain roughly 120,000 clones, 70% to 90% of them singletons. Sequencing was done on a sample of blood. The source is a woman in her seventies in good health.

The CDR3 DNA reads TGCGCCAGCCCCGGCGCGGTCGAGAAGGGCTACACCTTC. It yields the protein CASPGAVEKGYTF. The J gene is TRBJ1-2, the V gene TRBV23-1; D is undetermined. TRBV23-1 is an open reading frame whose function is uncertain. CDR3 length: 13 residues. V lost 8 bases and J 8 bases, leaving 18 bases between the germline ends.

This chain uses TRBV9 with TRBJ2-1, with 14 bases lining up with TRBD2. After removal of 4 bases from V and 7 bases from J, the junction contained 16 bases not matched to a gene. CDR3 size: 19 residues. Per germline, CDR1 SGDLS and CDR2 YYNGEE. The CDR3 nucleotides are TGTGCCAGCAGCACTACCGGGACTAGCGGGAGCTTTCTCTGGAATGAGCAGTTCTTC. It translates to CASSTTGTSGSFLWNEQFF.

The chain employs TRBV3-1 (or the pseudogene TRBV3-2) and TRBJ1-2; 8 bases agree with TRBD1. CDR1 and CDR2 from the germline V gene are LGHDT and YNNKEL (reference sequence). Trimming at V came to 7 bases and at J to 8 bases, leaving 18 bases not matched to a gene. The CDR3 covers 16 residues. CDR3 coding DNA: TGTGCCAGCACTACAGACGGGACAGGCCTTACGGGGGGCTACACCTTC. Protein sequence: CASTTDGTGLTGGYTF.

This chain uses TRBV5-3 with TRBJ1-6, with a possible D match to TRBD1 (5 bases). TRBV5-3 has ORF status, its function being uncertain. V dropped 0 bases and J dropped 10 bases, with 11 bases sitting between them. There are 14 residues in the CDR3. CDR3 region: CARSLAGGYSPLHF. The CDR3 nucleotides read TGTGCCAGAAGCTTGGCGGGGGGGTACTCACCCCTCCACTTT.

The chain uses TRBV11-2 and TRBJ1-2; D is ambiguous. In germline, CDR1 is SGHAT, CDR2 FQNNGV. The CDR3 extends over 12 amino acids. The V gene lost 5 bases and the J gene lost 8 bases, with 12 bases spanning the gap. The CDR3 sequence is CASSDWAGGYTF. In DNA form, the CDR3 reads TGTGCCAGCAGCGACTGGGCGGGGGGCTACACCTTC.

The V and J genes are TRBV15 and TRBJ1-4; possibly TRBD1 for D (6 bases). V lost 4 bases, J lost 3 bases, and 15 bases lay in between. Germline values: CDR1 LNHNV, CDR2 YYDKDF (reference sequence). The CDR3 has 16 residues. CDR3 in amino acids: CATSMGRGLANEKLFF. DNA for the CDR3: TGTGCCACCAGCATGGGGCGGGGGCTGGCTAATGAAAAACTGTTTTTT.

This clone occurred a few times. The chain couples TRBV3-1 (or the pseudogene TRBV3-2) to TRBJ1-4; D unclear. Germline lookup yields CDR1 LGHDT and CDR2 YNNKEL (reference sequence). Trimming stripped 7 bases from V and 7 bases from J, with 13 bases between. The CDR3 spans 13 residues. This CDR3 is CASTRTSGEKLFF. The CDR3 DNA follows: TGTGCCAGCACCCGGACTTCGGGTGAAAAACTGTTTTTT.

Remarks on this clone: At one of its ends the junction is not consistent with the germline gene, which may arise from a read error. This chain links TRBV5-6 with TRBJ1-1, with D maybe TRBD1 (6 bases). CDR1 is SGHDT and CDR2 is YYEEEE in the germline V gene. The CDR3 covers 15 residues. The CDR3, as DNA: TGTACCAGCAGCTTGGGAGGGACACCGAACACTGAAGCTTTCTTT. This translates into CTSSLGGTPNTEAFF.